The 22 T cell receptor beta chains presented below share a single source sample, sequenced in a study of blood T cell repertoires in COVID-19. Profiling relied on immunoSEQ multiplex PCR, and the TCRdb table lists in-frame clones only, not all of them. The profile covers under 450,000 clones, with about 88% appearing a single time and 7.1% taken by the ten largest. Sequenced material: peripheral blood. Receptor source: a woman aged 60-75 years with COVID-19, enrolled during active disease.

The CDR3 is CASSLYNSEAFF. As DNA, the CDR3 is TGTGCCAGCAGCTTGTATAACTCTGAAGCTTTCTTT. This rearrangement joins TRBV5-8 to TRBJ1-1; D is uncertain. Per germline, CDR1 SGHTS and CDR2 YDEGEE. The CDR3 spans 12 residues. Trimming took off 1 base at V and 6 bases at J, with 7 bases between the two ends.

This rearrangement joins TRBV5-6 to TRBJ2-7, with D perhaps TRBD1 (6 bases). The V gene lost 3 bases and the J gene lost 2 bases, with 15 bases spanning the gap. There are 15 residues in the CDR3. Germline V lookup: CDR1 SGHDT, CDR2 YYEEEE. The CDR3 coding sequence is TGTGCCAGCAGCTCCGGGGACATCTCAACCTACGAGCAGTACTTC. This codes for CASSSGDISTYEQYF.

The chain is built from TRBV4-1 and TRBJ2-7, with 9 bases matching TRBD1. The germline gives CDR1 MGHRA, CDR2 YSYEKL. Germline trimming cut 3 bases from V and 3 bases from J; bases unmatched to any gene: 6. The CDR3 sequence is 15 residues long. The CDR3 DNA reads as TGCGCCAGCAGCCACGGGACAGGGTGGGACTACGAGCAGTACTTC. Its protein product is CASSHGTGWDYEQYF.

A few counts support this clone. This chain uses TRBV7-9 with TRBJ1-6; the D gene is possibly TRBD1 (6 bases). Germline CDR1 is SEHNR and CDR2 is FQNEAQ (reference sequence). The CDR3 runs to 16 residues. Between the trimmed V and J ends, which lost 1 base and 5 bases, there was a span of 12 bases. The DNA for the CDR3 is TGTGCCAGCAGCTTAGATCCGGGACATGATAATTCACCCCTCCACTTT. Amino acid sequence: CASSLDPGHDNSPLHF.

This chain links TRBV7-2 with TRBJ2-3; 11 nucleotides match TRBD2. The CDR3 consists of 17 residues. With 5 bases clipped from V and 1 base from J, the junction kept 8 bases outside the gene matches. The V gene's germline CDR1 is SGHTA and CDR2 FQGNSA. The CDR3 is CASSPGALAGGTDTQYF. The CDR3 DNA reads TGTGCCAGCAGCCCGGGGGCACTAGCGGGGGGCACAGATACGCAGTATTTT. The whole variable domain, remainder taken from reference TRBV7-2 and TRBJ2-3, is GAGVSQSPSNKVTEKGKDVELRCDPISGHTALYWYRQSLGQGLEFLIYFQGNSAPDKSGLPSDRFSAERTGGSVSTLTIQRTQQEDSAVYLCASSPGALAGGTDTQYFGPGTRLTVL.

The chain carries TRBV4-1 and TRBJ2-1; tentative D call: TRBD2 (5 bases). CDR1 and CDR2 (germline): MGHRA, YSYEKL. V was cut by 2 bases and J by 0 bases, with 11 bases left in between. The CDR3 has 16 residues. The CDR3, as DNA: TGCGCCAGCAGCCAAACCCCTGGGAGCTCCTACAATGAGCAGTTCTTC. The encoded protein is CASSQTPGSSYNEQFF.

This chain uses TRBV9 with TRBJ2-1, with 7 nucleotides matching TRBD1. CDR1 SGDLS and CDR2 YYNGEE come from the germline V gene. This CDR3 is built from 17 residues. J was trimmed by 4 bases and V by 3 bases; bases with no gene match: 13. The CDR3 region has the DNA TGTGCCAGCAGCGCCGAGGGGGCCCATTATGGATACAATGAGCAGTTCTTC. Encoded protein: CASSAEGAHYGYNEQFF.

CDR3 nucleotides: TGCGCCAGCAGCTTTCCCCTAGCGGGGGGTCTAGAGACCCAGTACTTC. Its translation: CASSFPLAGGLETQYF. The chain has TRBV5-1 and TRBJ2-5; TRBD2 agrees at 11 bases. V dropped 2 bases and J dropped 4; count of bases not matched to a gene: 7. The CDR3 length is 16 residues. The germline V gene has CDR1 SGHRS and CDR2 YFSETQ.

The CDR3 spells CASSLQGALEKLFF. The CDR3 DNA sequence: TGTGCCAGCAGCCTACAGGGGGCCTTGGAAAAACTGTTTTTT. The genes are TRBV6-6 and TRBJ1-4; 9 positions match TRBD1. The CDR3 length is 14 residues. Trimming at V came to 6 bases and at J to 8 bases, leaving 7 bases not matched to a gene. CDR1 MNHNY and CDR2 SVGAGI come from the germline V gene (reference sequence).

This chain uses TRBV5-8 with TRBJ1-4, with TRBD1 matching over 7 bases. The CDR3 consists of 14 residues. The J segment lost 7 bases and the V segment lost 2 bases, leaving 5 bases of the junction unmatched. CDR1 is SGHTS and CDR2 is YDEGEE in the germline V gene. The CDR3 sequence is CASSLTGDTEKLFF. The CDR3 coding sequence is TGTGCCAGCAGCTTAACAGGGGATACTGAAAAACTGTTTTTT.

This clone was observed at least ten times. This sequence joins TRBV4-3 and TRBJ2-5; 10 bases line up with TRBD2. The V segment lost 5 bases and the J segment 1 base; nucleotides outside the gene matches: 7. The CDR3 runs to 16 residues. Germline V gene sequence: CDR1 LGHNA, CDR2 YSLEER. CDR3 nucleotide sequence: TGCGCCAGCAGCACAATAGCGGGGGGATTCCAAGAGACCCAGTACTTC. As protein: CASSTIAGGFQETQYF.

The chain employs TRBV18 and TRBJ1-4; perhaps TRBD1 as D (5 bases). Germline lookup yields CDR1 KGHSH and CDR2 LQKENI. This CDR3 has 14 residues. V was cut by 2 bases and J by 8 bases, with 12 bases left in between. The CDR3 loop is CASSPSRVGEKLFF. In DNA, the CDR3 is TGTGCCAGCTCACCAAGCAGGGTGGGAGAAAAACTGTTTTTT.

The V and J genes are TRBV10-3 and TRBJ2-3; 10 bases are shared with TRBD2. With 6 bases clipped from V and 2 bases from J, the junction kept 11 bases outside the gene matches. The CDR3 has 17 residues. Germline CDR1 reads ENHRY; CDR2 reads SYGVKD. CDR3 sequence reads: CAIRLGPLAGVTDTQYF. The CDR3 bases are TGTGCCATCAGACTAGGCCCTCTAGCGGGGGTCACAGATACGCAGTATTTT.

The chain couples TRBV15 to TRBJ1-2; TRBD1 aligns across 9 bases. Per germline, CDR1 LNHNV and CDR2 YYDKDF (reference sequence). The CDR3 totals 14 residues. V lost 1 base, J lost 8 bases, and 5 bases stayed unmatched. CDR3 in amino acids: CATSRAQDRGGYTF. For the CDR3, the DNA is TGTGCCACCAGCAGAGCCCAGGACAGGGGAGGCTACACCTTC. The entire variable domain, with the rest obtained from reference TRBV15 and TRBJ1-2, is as follows: DAMVIQNPRYQVTQFGKPVTLSCSQTLNHNVMYWYQQKSSQAPKLLFHYYDKDFNNEADTPDNFQSRRPNTSFCFLDIRSPGLGDTAMYLCATSRAQDRGGYTFGSGTRLTVV.

Concerning this clone: The same CDR3 arises from other DNA sequences in this sample as well. The chain combines TRBV9 with TRBJ1-1; no reliable D call. Trimming took 0 bases from V and 4 from J, leaving 7 bases between them. Germline V gene lookup returns CDR1 SGDLS and CDR2 YYNGEE. This CDR3 has 13 residues. The DNA for the CDR3 is TGTGCCAGCAGCGTAGAAGGAGGCACTGAAGCTTTCTTT. This codes for CASSVEGGTEAFF.

The chain uses TRBV6-6 and TRBJ2-3; 12 bases match TRBD2. This CDR3 spans 15 amino acids. Germline V CDR1 and CDR2: MNHNY, SVGAGI (reference sequence). Trimming took 6 bases from V and 3 from J; bases not matched to a gene: 4. CDR3 nucleotides: TGTGCCAGCAGCCCAGGACTAGCGGGGACAGATACGCAGTATTTT. Protein product: CASSPGLAGTDTQYF.

J is TRBJ2-3 and V is TRBV11-3; 13 positions match TRBD2. Germline-derived CDR1 and CDR2 are SGHNT and YENEEA. This CDR3 region has 16 residues. Trimming removed 5 bases from V and 2 bases from J; junction bases left unmatched: 4. The CDR3 coding sequence is TGTGCCAGCAGCCTTGGACTAGCGGGGGTCACAGATACGCAGTATTTT. This translates into CASSLGLAGVTDTQYF.

The genes are TRBV12-1 and TRBJ1-2; the DNA was not compared with TRBD1, the D call given in the table. TRBV12-1 is a recognized pseudogene. There are 13 residues in the CDR3. This chain's CDR3 is CASSPPDSYGYTF. The CDR3 nucleotides read TGTGCCAGCAGCCCCCCAGACAGCTATGGCTACACCTTC.

V is TRBV18 and J is TRBJ2-4, with TRBD1 matching over 8 bases. J was trimmed by 5 bases and V by 4 bases; bases with no gene match: 13. CDR3 size: 17 residues. Looked up from germline, CDR1 is KGHSH and CDR2 is LQKENI. The CDR3 DNA sequence: TGTGCCAGCTCACACGGGATAGAGGGGACAGGAGAAAACATTCAGTACTTC. Protein product: CASSHGIEGTGENIQYF.

The chain is built from TRBV6-5 and TRBJ2-6; D remains ambiguous. Germline-derived CDR1 and CDR2 are MNHEY and SVGAGI. Trimming left V 6 bases short and J 4 bases short, with 13 bases between. This CDR3 has 15 residues. The CDR3 here is CASRTDSAGANVLTF. For the CDR3, the DNA is TGTGCCAGCAGAACCGACTCCGCAGGGGCCAACGTCCTGACTTTC.

This clone was recorded once. The chain combines TRBV10-3 with TRBJ1-6; 10 bases map to TRBD1. With V trimmed by 6 bases and J by 8 bases, 16 bases remained unmatched. The length of the CDR3 is 18 residues. CDR1 is ENHRY, CDR2 SYGVKD, per germline. Here the CDR3 reads CAISPGQGMAISDSPLHF. DNA of the CDR3: TGTGCCATCAGCCCGGGACAGGGGATGGCCATATCTGATTCACCCCTCCACTTT.

The rearrangement links TRBV11-2 to TRBJ1-5; 8 bases line up with TRBD1. With V trimmed by 0 bases and J by 9 bases, 16 bases remained unmatched. Germline V CDR1 and CDR2: SGHAT, FQNNGV. The CDR3 spans 18 residues. The CDR3 loop is CASSLEPPTGEPLWPQHF. The DNA of the CDR3 is TGTGCCAGCAGCTTAGAACCGCCGACAGGGGAGCCTCTTTGGCCCCAGCATTTT.